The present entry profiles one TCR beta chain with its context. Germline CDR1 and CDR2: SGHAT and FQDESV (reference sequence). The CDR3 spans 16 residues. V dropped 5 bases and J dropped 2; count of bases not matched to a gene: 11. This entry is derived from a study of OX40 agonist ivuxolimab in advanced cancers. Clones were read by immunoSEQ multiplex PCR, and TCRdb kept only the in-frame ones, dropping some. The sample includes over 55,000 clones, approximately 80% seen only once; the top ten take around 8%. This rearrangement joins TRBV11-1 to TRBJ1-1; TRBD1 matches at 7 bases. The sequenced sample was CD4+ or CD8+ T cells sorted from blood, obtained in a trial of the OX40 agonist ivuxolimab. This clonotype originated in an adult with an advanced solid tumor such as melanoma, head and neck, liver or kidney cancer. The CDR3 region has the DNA TGTGCCAGCAGCCCCTCCAGGACAGGAGCTAACACTGAAGCTTTCTTT. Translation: CASSPSRTGANTEAFF.